This entry features one TCR beta chain sequence. The sort gate was single viable CD3+CD4+CD8-CD45RO+ cells for memory CD4+ T cells. The V gene lost 1 base and the J gene lost 2 bases, with 15 bases spanning the gap. The CDR3 covers 16 residues. CDR1 is LGHNA and CDR2 is YNFKEQ in the germline V gene. The sample belongs to a study of memory CD4+ T cells and cytomegalovirus serostatus. This table comes from immunoSEQ multiplex PCR, and its TCRdb copy is limited to in-frame clones, with some not included. This table has under 55,000 clones, about 80% appearing once. The sequencing sample was made of memory CD4+ T cells from blood. The receptor's source is an adult in good health and CMV-seropositive. The chain employs TRBV4-2 and TRBJ2-7, with D tentatively TRBD2 (6 bases). The CDR3 DNA is TGTGCCAGCAGCCAAGTTGGAGCGGGCGTTACCTACGAGCAGTACTTC. Protein: CASSQVGAGVTYEQYF.